This T cell receptor beta chain derives from a study of blood T cells in healthy people across ages (dated by TCRdb to 2013 to 2016). Describing the broader study: In model experiments, roughly one uniquely barcoded TCR beta cDNA molecule per two T cells was captured by template switching. Age-related changes in TCR beta repertoire diversity were measured in the study by deep sequencing normalized with unique cDNA molecular identifiers. The donors were divided into four age groups: young (average around 16 years), middle-aged (about 40), aged (approximately 59) and long-lived (about 84). To avoid experimental bias, donors of different ages were spread randomly across the sequencing lanes. For two donors (one aged 18 to 29 and one aged 80 or older), the study analyzed two additional independent replicas of 1 million unique cDNA reads from the same blood draw.

Taken from cysteine to phenylalanine, the CDR3 has 13 residues. Only the CDR3 portion is preserved as DNA: 39 bases, with reading frame beginning at the first base. For CDR1 and CDR2, the germline V gene lists KGHDR and SFDVKD. V is shortened by 5 bases, J by 3 bases, and the region joining them spans 10 bases. Results the study describes overall, beyond this receptor: Compared with the aged group, the long-lived group had more naive CD4+ T cells, fewer expanded clones and increased TCR diversity, suggesting age selection. As age increased, observed TCR beta diversity per million T cells dropped in a roughly linear way, and a significant reduction was already evident by age 40. A strong correlation was found between observed TCR beta diversity and the percentage of naive T cells measured by flow cytometry. Conclusive comparison of naive and antigen-experienced compartments was prevented by the profiling of bulk unsorted PBMCs. Total diversity estimates from one million sequenced T cells were considered lower bounds and underestimates. Because donor CMV infection status was unknown, age-related changes in expanded clonotypes were potentially confounded.

The roughly 37 donors, aged roughly 6 to 90 years, were systemically healthy Caucasian individuals from Russia. About 10 milliliters of peripheral blood were collected from each donor into EDTA-treated Vacutainer tubes. Ficoll-Paque density-gradient centrifugation was used to isolate PBMCs, with at least 6.5 million obtained per sample. Trizol reagent was used to extract total RNA from PBMCs, with at least 6 micrograms per sample. For every donor, an aliquot of PBMCs went through flow cytometry to measure the percentages of naive CD45RAhigh/CD27high T cells. The protocol used for the library was 5' RACE. TCRdb names Illumina HiSeq 2500 as the instrument used. The second PCR ran for about 7 to 11 cycles and used a J-beta primer mix along with a sample-barcoded 5' primer. A unique molecular identifier was introduced onto each TCR beta cDNA molecule by a template-switch 5' adaptor carrying 12 random nucleotides. At least 3 million CDR3-containing paired-end reads were obtained from each sample. First-strand cDNA synthesis was performed from all RNA using the Mint cDNA synthesis kit, with priming by a TRBC-specific oligonucleotide. After uracil-DNA glycosylase treatment, a first 18-cycle PCR used universal primers M1SS and BC2_uni_R on all cDNA. The authors' pipeline ran thus. For normalization, 1 million high-quality reads were randomly selected from each sample, with every read carrying a distinct molecular identifier. Reads with shared molecular identifiers were discarded instead of being binned into consensus sequences. MiTCR, set to a Q25 quality threshold and the strictest error-elimination algorithm, was used for CDR3 identification, clonotype clustering and error correction. A nonparametric unseen species model with Euler transformation was used to estimate lower-bound total TCR beta diversity. TCRdb took the public reads, trimmed them with fastp at Q25, ran MiXCR for clone calling and kept in-frame beta chains. When rows share a CDR3 protein, they turn into one entry using the most common DNA and genes. TCRdb's processing, not the authors', yielded these V and J calls. The sample data list some 920,000 distinct CDR3 sequences, and about 51% of these were observed just once. Of the sample, 20% to 25% is held by the ten largest clones.

This clonotype was detected only a few times. There is no known antigen for this receptor. No base quality values were provided; no much bigger clone lies one nucleotide off. The TCR originated in a woman aged 55 to 70 in good health. The chain joins TRBV24-1 to TRBJ2-7, with TRBD2 perhaps the D gene, on 5 matching bases. Sequencing input: blood. The encoded CDR3 is CATSAERDYEQYF. Here is the DNA: TGTGCCACCAGTGCAGAGAGGGACTACGAGCAGTACTTC.